The 29 T cell receptor beta chains listed next were all sequenced from one sample in a study of blood T cell repertoires in COVID-19 (dated by TCRdb to 2020 to 2021). Library preparation employed the immunoSEQ multiplex PCR assay. TCRdb obtained this table from immuneACCESS and retained in-frame rearrangements with V and J assigned. These tables miss some clones; where compared with another copy, unresolved V genes account for less than half of the shortfall, and the remainder is unexplained. The sample has 140,000 to 150,000 clones on record, approximately 90% of them singletons. Over 2% of the sample lies in the top ten. The sample taken for sequencing was peripheral blood. The receptor set was obtained from a human donor with COVID-19, enrolled during active disease. The donor label of this sample is uncertain.

The rearrangement uses TRBV2 and TRBJ1-1; D perhaps matches TRBD1 (6 bases). The CDR3 is 14 residues long. Germline-derived CDR1 and CDR2 are SNHLY and FYNNEI. Trimming pared 6 bases from V and 1 base from J, leaving 12 bases between. This CDR3 reads CASRAGQQNTEAFF. CDR3 bases: TGTGCCAGCAGGGCTGGACAGCAGAACACTGAAGCTTTCTTT.

J is TRBJ2-7 and V is TRBV7-3, with D maybe TRBD2 (5 bases). V shed 2 bases and J shed 4 bases, with 12 bases lying between them. The CDR3 has 14 residues. Germline V gene data show CDR1 as SGHTA and CDR2 as FQGTGA. In DNA, the CDR3 is TGTGCCAGCAGCTTAGACGGGATAGGGTACGAGCAGTACTTC. This codes for CASSLDGIGYEQYF.

The chain carries TRBV10-3 and TRBJ2-3, with TRBD2 identical over 14 bases. V trimming: 4 bases; J trimming: 2 bases; junction bases outside the gene matches: 2. The germline V gene has CDR1 ENHRY and CDR2 SYGVKD. The CDR3 consists of 16 residues. The CDR3 sequence is CAISGLAGGSTDTQYF. The CDR3 DNA sequence: TGTGCCATCAGTGGACTAGCGGGGGGGTCCACAGATACGCAGTATTTT.

The chain carries TRBV27 and TRBJ1-5; D uncertain. The CDR3 runs to 14 residues. Germline CDR1 reads MNHEY; CDR2 reads SMNVEV (reference sequence). Trimming left V 5 bases short and J 5 bases short, with 13 bases between. The CDR3 is CASSPSYPHQPQHF. DNA for the CDR3: TGTGCCAGCAGTCCCAGTTACCCCCATCAGCCCCAGCATTTT.

DNA for the CDR3: TGTGCCAGCAGCTTGGGGCCCCTTCGTAACACTGAAGCTTTCTTT. This codes for CASSLGPLRNTEAFF. This sequence joins TRBV5-5 and TRBJ1-1, with unresolved D. The V and J ends lost 0 bases and 2 bases respectively, with 11 bases between them. This CDR3 is built from 15 residues. The germline V gene encodes CDR1 SGHKS and CDR2 YYEKEE (reference sequence).

The chain joins TRBV7-6 to TRBJ2-3; 11 bases are a match to TRBD2. This CDR3 is built from 16 residues. The V segment lost 5 bases and the J segment 5 bases; nucleotides outside the gene matches: 9. The germline V gene has CDR1 SGHVS and CDR2 FNYEAQ. CDR3 sequence reads: CASSVSGRALGDTQYF. The DNA for the CDR3 is TGTGCCAGCAGCGTTAGCGGGAGGGCCCTAGGAGATACGCAGTATTTT.

The V and J genes are TRBV5-1 and TRBJ1-5, with a possible D match to TRBD1 (6 bases). This CDR3 has 14 residues. Trimming shortened V by 4 bases and J by 9 bases, and 17 bases separated the two germline ends. From germline, CDR1 is SGHRS and CDR2 YFSETQ. This CDR3 reads CASSPGTRRGPQHF. CDR3 nucleotide sequence: TGCGCCAGCAGCCCGGGGACGCGCAGGGGGCCCCAGCATTTT.

The rearrangement uses TRBV10-2 and TRBJ2-2; D is uncertain. Germline CDR1 reads WSHSY; CDR2 reads SAAADI. V lost 6 bases to trimming and J lost 4 bases, with 6 bases between them. This CDR3 contains 12 residues. CDR3 sequence (DNA): TGCGCCAGCAGCAAGAGCACCGGGGAGCTGTTTTTT. Its protein is CASSKSTGELFF.

This rearrangement joins TRBV6-5 to TRBJ1-6; maybe TRBD1 (5 bases). The germline V and J ends were trimmed by 4 bases and 6 bases, with 10 bases remaining between them. This CDR3 has 14 residues. CDR1 is MNHEY and CDR2 is SVGAGI in the germline V gene. CDR3 DNA: TGTGCCAGCAGTTCCGGGGGGTTTAATTCACCCCTCCACTTT. It codes for CASSSGGFNSPLHF.

This chain uses TRBV19 with TRBJ1-5; no firm D call. Trimming shortened V by 3 bases and J by 3 bases, and 9 bases separated the two germline ends. The germline gives CDR1 LNHDA, CDR2 SQIVND (reference sequence). The CDR3 sequence is 14 residues long. Written as DNA, the CDR3 is TGTGCCAGTAGTATCGAGGGATTCAATCAGCCCCAGCATTTT. Translation gives CASSIEGFNQPQHF.

The rearrangement joins TRBV5-4 to TRBJ2-1, with a tentative D call TRBD1 (5 bases). The V gene's germline CDR1 is SGHNT and CDR2 YYREEE (reference sequence). This CDR3 is 13 amino acids long. Between the trimmed V and J ends, which lost 0 bases and 10 bases, there was a span of 11 bases. CDR3 in DNA: TGTGCCAGCAGCTTGGAGGACCCAGGGGAGCAGTTCTTC. Its translation is CASSLEDPGEQFF.

The chain combines TRBV6-2 or TRBV6-3 with TRBJ2-3; D might be TRBD2 (5 bases). The CDR3 extends over 15 amino acids. Trimming pared 2 bases from V and 0 bases from J, leaving 9 bases between. Looked up from germline, CDR1 is MNHEY and CDR2 is SVGEGT. For the CDR3, the DNA is TGTGCCAGCAGTTACGATCTAGCCAGCACAGATACGCAGTATTTT. This gives the protein CASSYDLASTDTQYF.

The chain joins TRBV27 to TRBJ2-3; D uncertain. The CDR3 is 15 amino acids. V lost 10 bases to trimming and J lost 0 bases, with 17 bases between them. Germline V gives CDR1 MNHEY, CDR2 SMNVEV (reference sequence). CDR3 bases: TGTGCCATAGCCTCGGGTGCCGCTAGCACAGATACGCAGTATTTT. Translated, it gives CAIASGAASTDTQYF.

The V call is TRBV2, the J call TRBJ2-5; 8 bases fit TRBD2. Trimming at V came to 0 bases and at J to 4 bases, leaving 4 bases not matched to a gene. The CDR3 runs 15 residues. Looked up from germline, CDR1 is SNHLY and CDR2 is FYNNEI. The CDR3 DNA sequence: TGTGCCAGCAGTGAAGCGCGGGGGGCCGGAGAGACCCAGTACTTC. Translated, it gives CASSEARGAGETQYF.

The chain links TRBV6-6 to TRBJ1-2; D perhaps matches TRBD1 (6 bases). Germline V gene lookup returns CDR1 MNHNY and CDR2 SVGAGI (reference sequence). Deletions cut 6 bases from V and 8 bases from J, with 16 bases between. The CDR3 spans 13 residues. The CDR3 sequence: CASREQVQGGYTF. In nucleotides, the CDR3 is TGTGCCAGCAGAGAACAGGTGCAGGGGGGCTACACCTTC.

This clone was seen a few times. V usage is TRBV20-1 and J usage is TRBJ1-2; D unresolved. V lost 0 bases, J lost 8 bases, and 7 bases lay in between. The germline CDR1 and CDR2 sequences are DFQATT and SNEGSKA (reference sequence). This CDR3 spans 11 amino acids. CDR3 sequence reads: CSARDPGGYTF. In nucleotides, the CDR3 is TGCAGTGCTAGAGATCCGGGGGGCTACACCTTC.

The CDR3 sequence: CASSLRPSPGNIQYF. The CDR3, as DNA: TGTGCCAGCAGTTTAAGGCCCTCTCCCGGGAACATTCAGTACTTC. The chain carries TRBV7-8 and TRBJ2-4; no definite D call. Germline lookup yields CDR1 SGHVS and CDR2 FQNEAQ. Trimming shortened V by 6 bases and J by 7 bases, and 19 bases separated the two germline ends. The CDR3 loop spans 15 amino acids.

The chain carries TRBV2 and TRBJ2-3; 15 positions agree with TRBD2. The CDR3 spans 15 residues. CDR1 and CDR2 from the germline V gene are SNHLY and FYNNEI. Trimming removed 8 bases from V and 6 bases from J; junction bases left unmatched: 6. The CDR3 DNA sequence: TGTGCCAGCGAGGGACTAGCGGGGGGAGGGGATACGCAGTATTTT. Translating it yields CASEGLAGGGDTQYF.

This chain links TRBV12-3 or TRBV12-4 with TRBJ1-6; no firm D call. Trimming cost V 6 bases and J 12 bases, with 12 bases left between them. The CDR3 is 12 residues long. The CDR3 DNA follows: TGTGCCAGCAGCCGCATAGAGGGACCCCTCCACTTT. It encodes CASSRIEGPLHF.

This chain joins TRBV11-3 and TRBJ1-1; D might be TRBD1 (6 bases). The V gene lost 3 bases and the J gene lost 0 bases, with 20 bases spanning the gap. Germline assignment: CDR1 SGHNT and CDR2 YENEEA. This CDR3 has 18 residues. The CDR3 coding sequence is TGTGCCAGCAGCTTCTTACTTGACAGGTACAACATGAACACTGAAGCTTTCTTT. Encoded protein: CASSFLLDRYNMNTEAFF. The full variable domain, rest sourced from reference TRBV11-3 and TRBJ1-1, is EAGVVQSPRYKIIEKKQPVAFWCNPISGHNTLYWYLQNLGQGPELLIRYENEEAVDDSQLPKDRFSAERLKGVDSTLKIQPAELGDSAVYLCASSFLLDRYNMNTEAFFGQGTRLTVV.

J is TRBJ1-2 and V is TRBV6-6; no firm D call. Trimming took off 7 bases at V and 8 bases at J, with 17 bases between the two ends. CDR1 and CDR2 from the germline V gene are MNHNY and SVGAGI (reference sequence). The CDR3 contains 13 residues. CDR3 sequence: CASMNQGRQGYTF. In DNA form, the CDR3 reads TGTGCCAGCATGAATCAAGGGAGGCAGGGCTACACCTTC.

The chain carries TRBV29-1 and TRBJ2-3; TRBD2 matches 14 bases. Per germline, CDR1 SQVTM and CDR2 ANQGSEA. V was pared by 5 bases and J by 9 bases, with 19 bases of the junction left unmatched. There are 18 residues in the CDR3. CDR3 coding DNA: TGCAGCGTTCGGCCGGGACTAGCGGGGGTCCTCATCGAGGCGACGCAGTATTTT. Protein sequence: CSVRPGLAGVLIEATQYF.

The J gene is TRBJ2-5, the V gene TRBV4-1, with a tentative D call TRBD1 (5 bases). V was trimmed by 1 base and J by 5 bases, leaving 11 bases between them. This CDR3 comprises 14 residues. Germline values: CDR1 MGHRA, CDR2 YSYEKL. CDR3 loop: CASSQGYRKETQYF. The CDR3 region has the DNA TGCGCCAGCAGCCAAGGTTACAGGAAGGAGACCCAGTACTTC.

The V and J genes are TRBV19 and TRBJ2-7, with 8 bases matching TRBD1. CDR3 length equals 14 residues. Trimming took 6 bases from V and 4 from J; bases not matched to a gene: 8. Germline V gene data show CDR1 as LNHDA and CDR2 as SQIVND (reference sequence). The CDR3: CASSLATGAYEQYF. The DNA for the CDR3 is TGTGCCAGTAGCCTGGCGACAGGGGCTTACGAGCAGTACTTC.

This clone was detected once. This chain connects TRBV7-9 to TRBJ2-2, with D uncertain. V was cut by 1 base and J by 7 bases, with 13 bases left in between. CDR1 is SEHNR and CDR2 is FQNEAQ in the germline V gene (reference sequence). The CDR3 runs to 15 residues. CDR3: CASSLVSDGVGELFF. In DNA form, the CDR3 reads TGTGCCAGCAGCTTAGTAAGCGACGGAGTCGGGGAGCTGTTTTTT.

The rearrangement uses TRBV9 and TRBJ2-7; perhaps TRBD2 as D (7 bases). Germline V CDR1 and CDR2: SGDLS, YYNGEE. The CDR3 has 14 residues. Trimming shortened V by 4 bases and J by 4 bases, and 15 bases separated the two germline ends. The CDR3 DNA follows: TGTGCCAGCAGCTTGGGGGGGGCCGCATACGAGCAGTACTTC. Protein product: CASSLGGAAYEQYF.

V is TRBV10-3 and J is TRBJ1-3, with 7 bases aligning to TRBD1. Germline CDR1 reads ENHRY; CDR2 reads SYGVKD. This CDR3 has 13 residues. V trimming: 9 bases; J trimming: 3 bases; junction bases outside the gene matches: 5. DNA of the CDR3: TGTGCCATTAGGGGGCAGAATGGAAACACCATATATTTT. Translating it yields CAIRGQNGNTIYF.

The J gene is TRBJ2-7, the V gene TRBV4-1, with 11 bases fitting TRBD2. Looked up from germline, CDR1 is MGHRA and CDR2 is YSYEKL. V was pared by 4 bases and J by 5 bases, with 22 bases of the junction left unmatched. CDR3 length: 20 residues. The CDR3 region is CASSRLGTSGNSLFAHEQYF. For the CDR3, the DNA is TGCGCCAGCAGCCGACTAGGGACTAGCGGTAACTCATTATTTGCCCACGAGCAGTACTTC.

The rearrangement uses TRBV5-1 and TRBJ2-3, with 9 bases fitting TRBD2. This CDR3 is built from 15 residues. V was pared by 0 bases and J by 4 bases, with 3 bases of the junction left unmatched. Per the germline V gene, CDR1 is SGHRS and CDR2 is YFSETQ. In DNA form, the CDR3 reads TGCGCCAGCAGCTTGGAAGCGGGGGGAGCAGATACGCAGTATTTT. Encoded protein: CASSLEAGGADTQYF.